Following are 15 T cell receptor beta chains from one sample sequenced in a study of blood T cell repertoires in COVID-19. The protocol was immunoSEQ multiplex PCR, while the TCRdb copy is restricted to in-frame clones and leaves out a portion. The table has a few hundred thousand clones, roughly 84% seen once. Sample: peripheral blood. These receptors were collected from a man aged 35 to 55 with active or convalescent COVID-19.

This clone was detected once. This rearrangement joins TRBV11-3 to TRBJ2-7; D possibly corresponds to TRBD2 (6 bases). V lost 5 bases to trimming and J lost 0 bases, with 14 bases between them. The length of the CDR3 is 15 residues. CDR1 SGHNT and CDR2 YENEEA come from the germline V gene. CDR3 sequence reads: CASSPGAGSSYEQYF. In nucleotides, the CDR3 is TGTGCCAGCAGCCCCGGGGCGGGGAGCTCCTACGAGCAGTACTTC.

The chain employs TRBV6-6 and TRBJ2-1; 9 bases fit TRBD2. Unmatched junction bases numbered 9, after V lost 6 bases and J lost 6 bases. Germline V CDR1 and CDR2: MNHNY, SVGAGI (reference sequence). The CDR3 has 15 amino acids. CDR3 DNA sequence: TGTGCCAGCAGGCATACTAGCGGGCTGGGCAATGAGCAGTTCTTC. Protein sequence: CASRHTSGLGNEQFF.

J is TRBJ1-4 and V is TRBV5-1; unclear D gene. The length of the CDR3 is 13 residues. Germline V gene data show CDR1 as SGHRS and CDR2 as YFSETQ. Trimming removed 4 bases at V and 6 bases at J, with 10 bases between. The DNA for the CDR3 is TGCGCCAGCAGCCCCCTACGGGATGAAAAACTGTTTTTT. Its protein product is CASSPLRDEKLFF.

This chain uses TRBV18 with TRBJ2-7, with TRBD1 identical over 9 bases. V lost 3 bases and J lost 2; bases outside the gene matches: 11. This CDR3 is 17 amino acids long. Germline lookup yields CDR1 KGHSH and CDR2 LQKENI. CDR3 residues: CASSPLGTGRTTYEQYF. The CDR3 nucleotides are TGTGCCAGCTCACCTCTGGGGACAGGGAGAACTACCTACGAGCAGTACTTC.

The V call is TRBV18, the J call TRBJ2-6; 8 nucleotides agree with TRBD2. Germline V gene data show CDR1 as KGHSH and CDR2 as LQKENI. V shed 4 bases and J 0 bases; nucleotides not matched to a gene: 8. The CDR3 length is 18 residues. CDR3 sequence (DNA): TGTGCCAGCTCACGGATGAGCGGGGGCAGCTCTGGGGCCAACGTCCTGACTTTC. It is translated as CASSRMSGGSSGANVLTF.

V and J are TRBV9 and TRBJ2-3; 8 nucleotides match TRBD2. CDR1 SGDLS and CDR2 YYNGEE come from the germline V gene. Losses at the gene ends were 0 bases for V and 6 bases for J; bases not matched to a gene: 3. The CDR3 spans 14 residues. The DNA of the CDR3 is TGTGCCAGCAGCGTAGGTTCTAGCGGGGATACGCAGTATTTT. Translated, it gives CASSVGSSGDTQYF.

J is TRBJ2-7 and V is TRBV19, with 10 bases fitting TRBD1. V lost 6 bases and J lost 0; bases outside the gene matches: 8. The CDR3 runs 16 residues. CDR1 is LNHDA, CDR2 SQIVND, per germline (reference sequence). The CDR3 sequence: CASRRTGGESSYEQYF. The CDR3, as DNA: TGTGCCAGTAGAAGGACAGGGGGTGAGAGCTCCTACGAGCAGTACTTC. Based on the CDR3 plus reference TRBV19 and TRBJ2-7, the full variable domain is DGGITQSPKYLFRKEGQNVTLSCEQNLNHDAMYWYRQDPGQGLRLIYYSQIVNDFQKGDIAEGYSVSREKKESFPLTVTSAQKNPTAFYLCASRRTGGESSYEQYFGPGTRLTVT.

The gene calls are TRBV6-5 and TRBJ2-3, with D tentatively TRBD1 (6 bases). CDR1 is MNHEY and CDR2 is SVGAGI in the germline V gene. The V and J ends lost 6 bases and 0 bases respectively, with 10 bases between them. The CDR3 runs 14 residues. This chain's CDR3 is CASRATGSTDTQYF. The CDR3 DNA is TGTGCCAGCAGAGCTACAGGGAGCACAGATACGCAGTATTTT.

The chain links TRBV5-1 to TRBJ2-1; 9 bases are shared with TRBD1. This CDR3 region has 16 residues. Trimming at V came to 5 bases and at J to 5 bases, leaving 11 bases not matched to a gene. The germline CDR1 and CDR2 sequences are SGHRS and YFSETQ. Here the CDR3 DNA reads TGCGCCAGCAGTAAGCCGGGACAGGGAGGGGACAATGAGCAGTTCTTC. Translated: CASSKPGQGGDNEQFF.

The V gene is TRBV27, the J gene TRBJ1-1, with 8 positions matching TRBD1. The CDR3 is 15 residues long. The junction had 6 bases not matched to a gene; V was cut back by 2 bases and J by 4 bases. Per the germline V gene, CDR1 is MNHEY and CDR2 is SMNVEV (reference sequence). For the CDR3, the DNA is TGTGCCAGCAGTTTACTATCAGGGGGCCTCACTGAAGCTTTCTTT. It is translated as CASSLLSGGLTEAFF.

V and J are TRBV28 and TRBJ2-7; 9 bases are a match to TRBD1. This CDR3 has 16 amino acids. J was trimmed by 2 bases and V by 3 bases; bases with no gene match: 8. Germline CDR1 MDHEN, CDR2 SYDVKM. In DNA, the CDR3 is TGTGCCAGCAGTTTCTCTCCCGGGACAGGGACCTACGAGCAGTACTTC. It encodes CASSFSPGTGTYEQYF.

The gene calls are TRBV5-4 and TRBJ2-5; the match to TRBD2 covers 14 bases. The CDR3 contains 16 residues. The trim removed 4 bases at V and 4 bases at J, leaving 6 bases unmatched. Germline V CDR1 and CDR2: SGHNT, YYREEE (reference sequence). CDR3 nucleotides: TGTGCCAGCAGCCTCGGACTAGCGGGAGGTGTAGAGACCCAGTACTTC. Amino acid sequence: CASSLGLAGGVETQYF.

The chain is built from TRBV27 and TRBJ2-7, with a weak D call TRBD2 (6 bases). This CDR3 is 13 amino acids long. Per germline, CDR1 MNHEY and CDR2 SMNVEV (reference sequence). Trimming shortened V by 3 bases and J by 4 bases, and 10 bases separated the two germline ends. In nucleotides, the CDR3 is TGTGCCAGCAGTTTGGAGGGTCCTTACGAGCAGTACTTC. Translating gives CASSLEGPYEQYF.

The chain recombines TRBV28 with TRBJ2-7; 11 bases agree with TRBD1. Germline CDR1 and CDR2: MDHEN and SYDVKM. J was trimmed by 7 bases and V by 5 bases; bases with no gene match: 10. The CDR3 extends over 15 amino acids. The CDR3 nucleotides are TGTGCCAGCAGTCTACCCGGGACAGGGGGTGGTGAGCAGTACTTC. This codes for CASSLPGTGGGEQYF.

The chain has TRBV29-1 and TRBJ2-1; D ambiguous. Between the trimmed V and J ends, which lost 2 bases and 6 bases, there was a span of 8 bases. This CDR3 is built from 12 residues. Germline CDR1 reads SQVTM; CDR2 reads ANQGSEA. CDR3 loop: CSVERGLNEQFF. CDR3 DNA sequence: TGCAGCGTTGAACGTGGCCTCAATGAGCAGTTCTTC.